What follows are 28 T cell receptor beta chains derived from one specimen sequenced in a study of spatial heterogeneity in lung cancer. TCRdb processed the 5' RACE reads anew with MiXCR; each CDR3 protein has one entry. The sample carries 20,000 to 25,000 distinct CDR3 sequences, roughly 6.9% recorded once. Time point specified: sample taken at primary tumor resection. Unsorted whole RNA of tumor, nontumor lung or frozen PBMC was sequenced. The input for sequencing was PBMCs, taken at surgery. These receptors were obtained from a male donor with early-stage non-small cell lung cancer.

This clonotype was counted many times. The chain carries TRBV28 and TRBJ2-7, with 8 bases that match TRBD1. Trimming removed 8 bases from V and 6 bases from J; junction bases left unmatched: 6. Germline-derived CDR1 and CDR2 are MDHEN and SYDVKM. The CDR3 loop spans 12 amino acids. The CDR3 reads CASSDRVSEQYV. As DNA, the CDR3 is TGTGCCAGCTCGGACAGGGTAAGCGAGCAGTACGTC.

This clonotype was seen repeatedly, ten times or more. The rearrangement uses TRBV7-6 and TRBJ2-2, with 9 bases lining up with TRBD2. CDR3 length equals 17 residues. Germline-derived CDR1 and CDR2 are SGHVS and FNYEAQ. Trimming cost V 5 bases and J 8 bases; bases outside gene matches: 15. For the CDR3, the DNA is TGTGCCAGCAGCCCTGGGGTAGCGGGGGCCTTGGCTGGGGAGCTGTTTTTT. Protein sequence: CASSPGVAGALAGELFF.

This clonotype was detected many times. The chain joins TRBV6-1 to TRBJ2-5; 8 positions match TRBD2. V was pared by 6 bases and J by 5 bases, with 14 bases of the junction left unmatched. CDR1 and CDR2 from the germline V gene are MNHNS and SASEGT. This CDR3 region has 16 residues. CDR3 protein: CASSQRVVAGKETQYF. CDR3 in DNA: TGTGCCAGCAGCCAGCGGGTAGTAGCGGGGAAGGAGACCCAGTACTTC.

This clonotype has ten or more counts. This chain joins TRBV20-1 and TRBJ2-7, with 9 bases fitting TRBD1. Germline-derived CDR1 and CDR2 are DFQATT and SNEGSKA (reference sequence). V lost 6 bases to trimming and J lost 1 base; unmatched junction nucleotides: 4. The CDR3 runs to 13 residues. Written as DNA, the CDR3 is TGCAGTGCGGACAGGGGAGGGTCCTACGAGCAGTACTTC. Its translation: CSADRGGSYEQYF.

In its sample, this clonotype was seen a few times. The CDR3 nucleotides read TGTGCCAGCAGCTCATCCGGGACTCAGCACAATGAGCAGTTCTTC. It translates to CASSSSGTQHNEQFF. The chain recombines TRBV5-4 with TRBJ2-1, with D possibly matching TRBD2 (6 bases). CDR1 is SGHNT, CDR2 YYREEE, per germline (reference sequence). The CDR3 consists of 15 residues. Trimming took 3 bases from V and 5 from J, leaving 15 bases between them.

A few counts support this clonotype. V and J are TRBV20-1 and TRBJ2-5; 8 bases match TRBD2. V shed 0 bases, J shed 5 bases, and the junction held 5 bases outside the gene matches. Germline lookup yields CDR1 DFQATT and CDR2 SNEGSKA (reference sequence). The CDR3 extends over 14 amino acids. The CDR3 DNA reads TGCAGTGCTAGAGATGCGGGGGGCGCGGAGACCCAGTACTTC. Protein sequence: CSARDAGGAETQYF.

The chain has TRBV5-1 and TRBJ2-5; 9 nucleotides line up with TRBD1. Germline values: CDR1 SGHRS, CDR2 YFSETQ. The junction had 8 bases not matched to a gene; V was cut back by 3 bases and J by 5 bases. The CDR3 runs to 15 residues. The CDR3 DNA reads TGCGCCAGCAGCTCCGCTGGGACAGGGTCGGAGACCCAGTACTTC. Its protein product is CASSSAGTGSETQYF. The variable domain in full, with the rest retrieved from reference TRBV5-1 and TRBJ2-5, is KAGVTQTPRYLIKTRGQQVTLSCSPISGHRSVSWYQQTPGQGLQFLFEYFSETQRNKGNFPGRFSGRQFSNSRSEMNVSTLELGDSALYLCASSSAGTGSETQYFGPGTRLLVL.

In its sample, this clonotype was seen many times. The chain has TRBV20-1 and TRBJ1-2; no firm D call. Germline loops: CDR1 DFQATT, CDR2 SNEGSKA (reference sequence). There are 13 residues in the CDR3. Trimming took 0 bases from V and 0 from J, leaving 5 bases between them. CDR3 amino acids: CSARDQTNYGYTF. The CDR3 region has the DNA TGCAGTGCTAGAGATCAGACTAACTATGGCTACACCTTC.

The sample holds many counts of this clonotype. The V gene is TRBV28, the J gene TRBJ1-2, with D possibly matching TRBD1 (5 bases). The CDR3 runs to 17 residues. CDR1 is MDHEN and CDR2 is SYDVKM in the germline V gene. Trimming stripped 5 bases from V and 4 bases from J, with 23 bases between. The CDR3 region is CASSPQLRGAPGYGYTF. CDR3 nucleotide sequence: TGTGCCAGCAGTCCACAGTTGAGAGGGGCGCCGGGCTATGGCTACACCTTC.

This rearrangement joins TRBV11-2 to TRBJ2-7; a possible D gene is TRBD2 (5 bases). V was shortened by 3 bases and J by 6 bases, with 18 bases between the two germline ends. The CDR3 consists of 15 residues. Germline V gene sequence: CDR1 SGHAT, CDR2 FQNNGV. The CDR3 DNA reads TGTGCCAGCAGCTTTGAGGGCCGGGATGGGCCCGAGCAGTACTTC. Translating gives CASSFEGRDGPEQYF. The whole variable domain, remainder taken from reference TRBV11-2 and TRBJ2-7, is EAGVAQSPRYKIIEKRQSVAFWCNPISGHATLYWYQQILGQGPKLLIQFQNNGVVDDSQLPKDRFSAERLKGVDSTLKIQPAKLEDSAVYLCASSFEGRDGPEQYFGPGTRLTVT.

The CDR3 region has the DNA TGTGCCAGCAGGCCGGGACTTAACACCGGGGAGCTGTTTTTT. Translating gives CASRPGLNTGELFF. This chain links TRBV12-3 or TRBV12-4 with TRBJ2-2, with a tentative D call TRBD2 (6 bases). This CDR3 comprises 14 residues. Deletions cut 6 bases from V and 2 bases from J, with 10 bases between.

This clonotype has at least ten counts. The rearrangement links TRBV2 to TRBJ2-1; D remains ambiguous. Germline loops: CDR1 SNHLY, CDR2 FYNNEI. The V and J ends lost 2 bases and 9 bases respectively, with 5 bases between them. The CDR3 covers 11 residues. DNA for the CDR3: TGTGCCAGCAGTGAACAGGCTGAGCAGTTCTTC. It specifies CASSEQAEQFF.

The V gene is TRBV30, the J gene TRBJ1-2, with 7 bases aligning to TRBD1. V was pared by 5 bases and J by 5 bases, with 2 bases of the junction left unmatched. The CDR3 spans 11 residues. Germline CDR1 is GTSNPN and CDR2 is SVGIG (reference sequence). This CDR3 is CAWEQGYGYTF. CDR3 nucleotides: TGTGCCTGGGAACAGGGGTATGGCTACACCTTC. Full variable domain (remainder filled in from reference TRBV30 and TRBJ1-2): SQTIHQWPATLVQPVGSPLSLECTVEGTSNPNLYWYRQAAGRGLQLLFYSVGIGQISSEVPQNLSASRPQDRQFILSSKKLLLSDSGFYLCAWEQGYGYTFGSGTRLTVV.

This clonotype was seen ten or more times. CDR3 protein: CSARDPSGRKTYEQYF. DNA for the CDR3: TGCAGTGCTAGAGATCCTAGCGGGAGGAAAACCTACGAGCAGTACTTC. The gene calls are TRBV20-1 and TRBJ2-7, with 11 bases fitting TRBD2. The CDR3 loop spans 16 amino acids. V gave up 0 bases and J gave up 2 bases; unmatched junction bases: 6. Germline lookup yields CDR1 DFQATT and CDR2 SNEGSKA (reference sequence).

This clonotype was picked up many times. The V gene is TRBV5-1, the J gene TRBJ2-5; perhaps D is TRBD1 or TRBD2 (6 bases each). This CDR3 has 13 amino acids. Germline loops: CDR1 SGHRS, CDR2 YFSETQ. The V gene lost 2 bases and the J gene lost 5 bases, with 10 bases spanning the gap. The CDR3 nucleotides read TGCGCCAGCAGCTTCACAGGGAGGGAGACCCAGTACTTC. Encoded protein: CASSFTGRETQYF.

This clonotype was counted at least ten times. V usage is TRBV25-1 and J usage is TRBJ2-7; D unclear. The CDR3 loop spans 18 amino acids. V was clipped by 0 bases and J by 5 bases, with 23 bases between them. The germline V gene has CDR1 MGHDK and CDR2 SYGVNS. The CDR3 spells CASSEYAKVGVGPDEQYF. DNA of the CDR3: TGTGCCAGCAGTGAATATGCCAAGGTTGGGGTCGGACCTGACGAGCAGTACTTC.

In this sample, this clonotype turned up a few times. This chain uses TRBV30 with TRBJ2-5, with TRBD1 identical over 7 bases. Germline trimming cut 6 bases from V and 3 bases from J; bases unmatched to any gene: 4. CDR3 size: 12 residues. CDR1 GTSNPN and CDR2 SVGIG come from the germline V gene (reference sequence). CDR3 DNA sequence: TGTGCCTGTCGGGGACAGAAAGAGACCCAGTACTTC. It yields the protein CACRGQKETQYF.

This clonotype was seen ten or more times. The chain recombines TRBV7-3 with TRBJ2-3; 12 nucleotides match TRBD2. The V and J ends lost 3 bases and 5 bases, in that order; junction bases with no gene match: 6. Germline CDR1 SGHTA, CDR2 FQGTGA. The CDR3 has 16 amino acids. The CDR3 is CASSLTSGSGRDTQYF. CDR3 in DNA: TGTGCCAGCAGCTTGACTAGCGGGAGTGGGAGAGATACGCAGTATTTT.

This chain uses TRBV9 with TRBJ1-4; 9 bases are a match to TRBD1. Germline assignment: CDR1 SGDLS and CDR2 YYNGEE. This CDR3 has 15 residues. V was clipped by 0 bases and J by 7 bases; unmatched bases: 4. The CDR3 DNA sequence: TGTGCCAGCAGCGTAGGGACAGGGGACGCTGAAAAACTGTTTTTT. Amino acid sequence: CASSVGTGDAEKLFF.

Notes on this clonotype: Lacking the conserved final phenylalanine or tryptophan, this CDR3 likely reflects a read error. V is TRBV28 and J is TRBJ2-7; D is unresolved. CDR1 is MDHEN, CDR2 SYDVKM, per germline. CDR3 length: 14 amino acids. The V end lost 2 bases, the J end lost 2 bases, and 10 bases lay between the germline ends. The DNA of the CDR3 is TGTGCCAGCAGTTTAGTGGGCGCTACCTACGAGCAGTACTAC. Protein product: CASSLVGATYEQYY.

V gene TRBV19 combines with J gene TRBJ2-7; 8 bases line up with TRBD1. This CDR3 comprises 15 residues. The V gene end was trimmed by 4 bases and the J gene end by 4 bases; junction bases not matched to a gene: 9. CDR1 is LNHDA, CDR2 SQIVND, per germline (reference sequence). Here the CDR3 reads CASSSSGTGGYEQYF. CDR3 DNA sequence: TGTGCCAGTAGTAGCTCCGGGACAGGAGGTTACGAGCAGTACTTC.

This clonotype has at least ten counts. The V gene is TRBV20-1, the J gene TRBJ1-1; D not certain. Germline V CDR1 and CDR2: DFQATT, SNEGSKA (reference sequence). This CDR3 spans 15 amino acids. V was shortened by 1 base and J by 0 bases, with 12 bases between the two germline ends. CDR3 sequence: CSARVSNRMNTEAFF. The CDR3 DNA sequence: TGCAGTGCTAGAGTGAGTAACAGAATGAACACTGAAGCTTTCTTT.

In regard to this clonotype: One end of the junction fails to match germline, which may point to a read error. The V gene is TRBV6-1, the J gene TRBJ2-3; maybe TRBD2 (6 bases). Germline V gene data show CDR1 as MNHNS and CDR2 as SASEGT. The CDR3 is 16 residues long. The CDR3 DNA is TGTGTCAGCAGTGCGAATGGGTGGAGGGCCACAGATACGCAGTATTTT. Residues: CVSSANGWRATDTQYF.

This clonotype was seen more than once but under ten times. The V and J genes are TRBV6-1 and TRBJ1-5, with D hard to call. The germline V gene has CDR1 MNHNS and CDR2 SASEGT. The V and J ends lost 3 bases and 5 bases respectively, with 11 bases between them. This CDR3 contains 14 residues. The DNA for the CDR3 is TGTGCCAGCAGTGATGGAGGGCGGGATCAGCCCCAGCATTTT. It translates to CASSDGGRDQPQHF.

This clonotype was detected ten times or more. The rearrangement joins TRBV2 to TRBJ1-6; D unclear. Trimming cost V 11 bases and J 7 bases, with 18 bases left between them. CDR3 length: 14 amino acids. Per the germline V gene, CDR1 is SNHLY and CDR2 is FYNNEI. Here the CDR3 reads CARAGLGFNSPLHF. CDR3 nucleotide sequence: TGTGCCCGAGCCGGGTTAGGGTTCAATTCACCCCTCCACTTT.

The sample holds many counts of this clonotype. The rearrangement uses TRBV5-4 and TRBJ2-7; D perhaps matches TRBD2 (6 bases). CDR3 length: 14 residues. The V gene lost 4 bases and the J gene lost 0 bases, with 11 bases spanning the gap. Germline V gene sequence: CDR1 SGHNT, CDR2 YYREEE (reference sequence). The CDR3 bases are TGTGCCAGCAGCCCAAGGAGGGACTCCTACGAGCAGTACTTC. Its protein is CASSPRRDSYEQYF.

The chain has TRBV9 and TRBJ2-3; D not resolved. CDR1 and CDR2 (germline): SGDLS, YYNGEE. V dropped 3 bases and J dropped 1 base, with 3 bases sitting between them. This CDR3 has 12 residues. The CDR3 nucleotides read TGTGCCAGCAGCGCCCGCACAGATACGCAGTATTTT. It is translated as CASSARTDTQYF.

This clonotype has at least ten counts. The rearrangement links TRBV15 to TRBJ2-1; perhaps TRBD2 as D (6 bases). CDR1 is LNHNV, CDR2 YYDKDF, per germline (reference sequence). The CDR3 sequence is 14 residues long. V lost 1 base, J lost 6 bases, and 10 bases lay in between. CDR3 residues: CATSRVGGINEQFF. CDR3 bases: TGTGCCACCAGCAGAGTAGGCGGGATCAATGAGCAGTTCTTC.